The clone carrying this T cell receptor beta chain was seen more than once but under ten times. Its antigen remains unknown. This specimen comes from a study of CD8 T cells in ankylosing spondylitis. Regarding the study as a whole: A TCR beta motif of 7 or 8 highly homologous variants appeared characteristic of ankylosing spondylitis blood. From matched ankylosing spondylitis synovial fluid, disease-linked clones were reportedly recovered at significantly enriched levels.

TCRdb fed the 5' RACE reads into MiXCR, producing one record per CDR3 protein. Among 800,000 to 900,000 distinct CDR3 sequences listed, 12% were seen once. The CDR3 is 14 residues long. V lost 3 bases and J lost 2, with 10 bases in between. Germline V CDR1 and CDR2: KGHSH, LQKENI. V usage is TRBV18 and J usage is TRBJ1-1; D is possibly TRBD1 (6 bases). This receptor was obtained from a male donor with ankylosing spondylitis. Sequencing used blood, either unsorted or a sorted T cell fraction (not recorded which). The CDR3 nucleotides are TGTGCCAGCTCACCGCCGGGACAAAACACTGAAGCTTTCTTT. This encodes CASSPPGQNTEAFF.